This TCR beta chain was recorded in a study of cytomegalovirus exposure and HLA in healthy donors (dated by TCRdb to the late 2010s). As for the study more broadly: According to a later analysis, one platform produced both the 120 validation repertoires and the approximately 660 repertoires of the first cohort. Besides the first cohort of 666 subjects, a separate validation cohort made up of 90 to 150 different subjects was used. The aim of the study was to test whether cataloging public T cell receptors could identify signatures of past pathogen exposure. High-throughput TCR immunosequencing, statistical association of individual TCRs with disease status, and machine learning were combined to predict cytomegalovirus infection status. The paper's findings and limits, for the study overall: The classifier was reported to diagnose cytomegalovirus status with high specificity and sensitivity in both the original cohort and the validation cohort. A later analysis had no HLA typing for the validation cohort, so co-occurrence there was scored across all 130 or so repertoires. In vitro tests confirmed that a few of the cytomegalovirus-associated TCR beta chains recognize cytomegalovirus antigens. The authors suggested that the approach could potentially be extended to other disease states and immunological phenotypes. Subsequent analysis determined that TCRs grouped into clusters in the first cohort also showed a tendency toward co-occurrence across the 120 or so validation repertoires, and approximately 94% of cluster scores exceeded 0. Across donors, most TCR sequences were observed very rarely, whereas some public TCRs were present in many individuals. The study gave a list of under 200 TCR beta chains associated with cytomegalovirus.

With regard to this clone: Its target antigen remains unknown. Per-base qualities were not stored, and no clone one base away is much larger.

Receptors were amplified or captured by the immunoSEQ multiplex PCR assay. For the original study's pipeline: To diagnose cytomegalovirus status from the catalog of TCR beta chain sequences, a statistical classification framework was built. Entries here come from immuneACCESS through TCRdb and include only in-frame sequences with V and J called. Some clones fail to appear in such tables; in the studies checked, an unresolved V gene covers under half of the shortfall, and the cause of the remainder is unknown. V and J calls plus clone size are reproduced from that table; the DNA served to infer D and trimming. This sample gives some 330,000 clones in total; more than 80% of them show up just once. Approximately 0.84% of the sample is taken by the ten largest. The CDR3 spans 13 residues, from the cysteine through the phenylalanine. Only the CDR3 portion is preserved as DNA: 39 bases, with reading frame beginning at the first base. V and J are truncated by 4 bases and 4 bases respectively, leaving an intervening sequence of 11 bases. From a lookup of the germline V gene, CDR1 and CDR2 are SGHDT and YYEEEE.

Donors formed part of the validation cohort, which comprised some 120 subjects and was distinct from the first cohort of 666 subjects. What was sequenced was PBMCs. The source of this sequence is a woman between 18 and 29 years old in good health and CMV-seronegative. The chain is made from TRBV5-6 and TRBJ2-5; the D gene assignment is ambiguous. The CDR3 sequence is CASSLGSGETQYF. The nucleotides are TGTGCCAGCAGCCTCGGGTCCGGAGAGACCCAGTACTTC.